This T cell receptor beta chain was sequenced for a study of OX40 agonist ivuxolimab in advanced cancers. Study summary: Patients in the trial were receiving intravenous ivuxolimab every 2 weeks, at doses of 0.01 to 10 mg/kg.

In this sample, this clone turned up once. Its cognate antigen is unknown. Peripheral blood came from all dose cohorts at three timepoints. Study results and caveats: Expanded clones were, on average, more numerous in CD8+ T cells than in CD4+. At 0.1 to 3.0 mg/kg and by week 6, clonal expansion occurred in CD4+ and CD8+ blood T cells.

The germline V gene encodes CDR1 SGHRS and CDR2 YFSETQ. V lost 0 bases and J lost 2; bases outside the gene matches: 2. CDR3 length: 16 amino acids. This table comes from immunoSEQ multiplex PCR, and its TCRdb copy is limited to in-frame clones, with some not included. The repertoire has about 43,000 clones, around 87% of them found once; the top ten carry 30% to 45%. Sequenced material: CD4+ or CD8+ T cells sorted from blood, taken in a trial of the OX40 agonist ivuxolimab. The chain employs TRBV5-1 and TRBJ2-3, with 11 bases that match TRBD1. This receptor was taken from an adult with an advanced solid tumor such as melanoma, head and neck, liver or kidney cancer. This chain's CDR3 is CASSLGTGGNTDTQYF. CDR3 bases: TGCGCCAGCAGCTTGGGGACAGGGGGCAACACAGATACGCAGTATTTT.